This passage covers 32 T cell receptor beta chains from one sample sequenced in a study of cytomegalovirus exposure and HLA in healthy donors. TCRdb's copy holds only in-frame clones and misses some; the assay was immunoSEQ multiplex PCR. Among around 150,000 clones listed, almost 85% were seen once. The specimen sequenced was PBMCs. Receptors were obtained from a man aged 25 to 45 in good health and CMV-seropositive.

A few counts support this clone. This sequence joins TRBV2 and TRBJ2-1; 8 nucleotides line up with TRBD2. The CDR3 extends over 16 amino acids. J lost 6 bases, V lost 1 base, and 8 bases had no gene match. CDR1 and CDR2 (germline): SNHLY, FYNNEI. The CDR3 region has the DNA TGTGCCAGCAGTGAAGAGCGGGGGTCACCCGTCAATGAGCAGTTCTTC. It translates to CASSEERGSPVNEQFF.

The chain is built from TRBV10-3 and TRBJ2-7; 9 bases are a match to TRBD1. V was pared by 10 bases and J by 5 bases, with 6 bases of the junction left unmatched. CDR3 length: 12 amino acids. Germline lookup yields CDR1 ENHRY and CDR2 SYGVKD. The CDR3 region is CATGQGWDEQYF. CDR3 sequence (DNA): TGTGCCACGGGACAGGGCTGGGACGAGCAGTACTTC.

The V and J genes are TRBV27 and TRBJ1-4; 10 bases are a match to TRBD1. J lost 8 bases, V lost 5 bases, and 5 bases had no gene match. This CDR3 region has 14 residues. Germline CDR1 is MNHEY and CDR2 is SMNVEV (reference sequence). Here the CDR3 DNA reads TGTGCCAGCAGTGTCGACAGGGGGCGAGAAAAACTGTTTTTT. It is translated as CASSVDRGREKLFF.

This CDR3 reads CASGLRTGDSPLHF. For the CDR3, the DNA is TGTGCTAGTGGTTTACGGACAGGGGATTCACCCCTCCACTTT. The chain has TRBV12-5 and TRBJ1-6, with 9 nucleotides matching TRBD1. This CDR3 region has 14 residues. The ends lost 3 bases at V and 8 bases at J; junction bases unmatched: 2. Germline loops: CDR1 LGHNT, CDR2 FRNRAP.

The chain employs TRBV27 and TRBJ1-2, with D perhaps matching TRBD1 (6 bases). CDR3 length equals 14 residues. Germline CDR1 reads MNHEY; CDR2 reads SMNVEV (reference sequence). Trimming left V 6 bases short and J 7 bases short, with 18 bases between. The CDR3 region is CASSPGGGAFGYTF. In nucleotides, the CDR3 is TGTGCCAGCAGCCCCGGGGGGGGCGCGTTTGGCTACACCTTC.

This clone was picked up a small number of times. The V call is TRBV2, the J call TRBJ1-6, with D maybe TRBD1 (5 bases). Between the trimmed V and J ends, which lost 5 bases and 9 bases, there was a span of 20 bases. Germline V gene sequence: CDR1 SNHLY, CDR2 FYNNEI. The CDR3 spans 16 residues. The CDR3 DNA reads as TGTGCCAGCAGTTATGGACGGGGGGACGTTGGTTCACCCCTCCACTTT. It is translated as CASSYGRGDVGSPLHF.

The rearrangement uses TRBV7-2 and TRBJ1-2; 7 nucleotides agree with TRBD1. Germline trimming cut 2 bases from V and 5 bases from J; bases unmatched to any gene: 14. Germline lookup yields CDR1 SGHTA and CDR2 FQGNSA. The CDR3 sequence is 17 residues long. DNA of the CDR3: TGTGCCAGCAGCTTAAGGCTCGCGGGGACAGCTTTATATGGCTACACCTTC. Protein product: CASSLRLAGTALYGYTF.

The chain combines TRBV18 with TRBJ2-7; 7 nucleotides align to TRBD1. Looked up from germline, CDR1 is KGHSH and CDR2 is LQKENI. V was pared by 4 bases and J by 6 bases, with 6 bases of the junction left unmatched. The CDR3 is 13 residues long. Here the CDR3 reads CASSQGAFTEQYF. In DNA form, the CDR3 reads TGTGCCAGCTCACAGGGGGCCTTTACCGAGCAGTACTTC.

The J gene is TRBJ2-7, the V gene TRBV2; 13 bases are a match to TRBD2. The CDR3 covers 16 residues. The J segment lost 4 bases and the V segment lost 4 bases, leaving 7 bases of the junction unmatched. Per the germline V gene, CDR1 is SNHLY and CDR2 is FYNNEI. DNA of the CDR3: TGTGCCAGCAGTGGATGGACTAGCGGGAGTGGGTACGAGCAGTACTTC. Translation gives CASSGWTSGSGYEQYF.

This clone has a handful of counts. This rearrangement joins TRBV5-6 to TRBJ1-2; 7 nucleotides match TRBD1. Germline lookup yields CDR1 SGHDT and CDR2 YYEEEE. This CDR3 spans 15 amino acids. V lost 0 bases, J lost 4 bases, and 6 bases stayed unmatched. CDR3 sequence: CASSLGQGLSYGYTF. In DNA, the CDR3 is TGTGCCAGCAGCTTGGGACAGGGCTTAAGCTATGGCTACACCTTC.

The chain uses TRBV27 and TRBJ1-4, with TRBD1 matching over 8 bases. V lost 2 bases and J lost 5; bases outside the gene matches: 1. The CDR3 totals 14 residues. In germline, CDR1 is MNHEY, CDR2 SMNVEV (reference sequence). The CDR3 nucleotides read TGTGCCAGCAGTTTACGGGACAGGAATGAAAAACTGTTTTTT. This sequence encodes CASSLRDRNEKLFF.

The genes are TRBV30 and TRBJ1-1; maybe TRBD1 (5 bases). Germline V lookup: CDR1 GTSNPN, CDR2 SVGIG (reference sequence). Deletions cut 7 bases from V and 0 bases from J, with 9 bases between. The CDR3 spans 12 residues. The CDR3 protein is CASRQLNTEAFF. CDR3 in DNA: TGTGCCTCCAGACAGTTGAACACTGAAGCTTTCTTT.

The V and J genes are TRBV7-9 and TRBJ2-7; 10 bases match TRBD1. The trim removed 1 base at V and 4 bases at J, leaving 1 base unmatched. Germline CDR1 reads SEHNR; CDR2 reads FQNEAQ (reference sequence). The CDR3 contains 14 residues. The CDR3: CASSLGGQGYEQYF. The CDR3 DNA sequence: TGTGCCAGCAGCTTAGGGGGACAGGGGTACGAGCAGTACTTC.

The CDR3: CSVEGDRDTEAFF. The CDR3 DNA is TGCAGCGTTGAAGGAGACAGGGACACTGAAGCTTTCTTT. The genes are TRBV29-1 and TRBJ1-1; 7 bases match TRBD1. CDR1 and CDR2 from the germline V gene are SQVTM and ANQGSEA. V lost 1 base and J lost 3; bases outside the gene matches: 2. The CDR3 totals 13 residues.

This clone was seen more than once but under ten times. The chain recombines TRBV7-6 with TRBJ2-3, with TRBD1 as a possible D gene (6 bases). The length of the CDR3 is 16 residues. The V gene lost 5 bases and the J gene lost 2 bases, with 17 bases spanning the gap. CDR1 is SGHVS, CDR2 FNYEAQ, per germline. CDR3 protein: CASSPLRTDFTDTQYF. The CDR3 DNA sequence: TGTGCCAGCAGCCCCCTAAGGACAGATTTCACAGATACGCAGTATTTT.

CDR3 bases: TGCGCCAGCAGCCAGAGAGCGGGAGGCCTTCAAGAGACCCAGTACTTC. Its protein product is CASSQRAGGLQETQYF. The chain recombines TRBV4-1 with TRBJ2-5; TRBD2 matches 9 bases. The junction had 7 bases not matched to a gene; V was cut back by 3 bases and J by 2 bases. CDR3 length: 16 amino acids. CDR1 and CDR2 (germline): MGHRA, YSYEKL.

In its sample, this clone was seen a few times. The V gene is TRBV19, the J gene TRBJ2-7, with D perhaps TRBD1 (6 bases). In germline, CDR1 is LNHDA, CDR2 SQIVND (reference sequence). Trimming pared 9 bases from V and 0 bases from J, leaving 15 bases between. CDR3 length: 14 amino acids. CDR3 amino acids: CASRQTGYSYEQYF. The CDR3 nucleotides are TGTGCCAGCCGGCAGACAGGCTACTCCTACGAGCAGTACTTC.

The chain uses TRBV7-3 and TRBJ2-2; 7 bases are shared with TRBD2. The germline gives CDR1 SGHTA, CDR2 FQGTGA. This CDR3 contains 16 residues. V was pared by 2 bases and J by 0 bases, with 3 bases of the junction left unmatched. In nucleotides, the CDR3 is TGTGCCAGCAGCTTAGGGACTACAGCGAACACCGGGGAGCTGTTTTTT. Encoded protein: CASSLGTTANTGELFF.

This clone was detected once. The chain employs TRBV18 and TRBJ1-2; perhaps TRBD1 as D (5 bases). The V end lost 3 bases, the J end lost 8 bases, and 16 bases lay between the germline ends. The CDR3 loop spans 14 amino acids. From germline, CDR1 is KGHSH and CDR2 LQKENI. The CDR3 sequence is CASSPGPGEGGYTF. DNA for the CDR3: TGTGCCAGCTCACCGGGTCCGGGGGAAGGCGGCTACACCTTC.

V is TRBV18 and J is TRBJ1-2; D remains unclear. Germline V lookup: CDR1 KGHSH, CDR2 LQKENI. This CDR3 has 12 amino acids. The germline V and J ends were trimmed by 2 bases and 4 bases, with 5 bases remaining between them. Written as DNA, the CDR3 is TGTGCCAGCTCACCAACGGGCTATGGCTACACCTTC. Amino acid sequence: CASSPTGYGYTF.

This rearrangement joins TRBV10-3 to TRBJ2-2; the D gene is possibly TRBD1 (6 bases). V lost 5 bases and J 6 bases, leaving 25 bases between the germline ends. CDR1 ENHRY and CDR2 SYGVKD come from the germline V gene. The CDR3 covers 18 residues. The CDR3 DNA sequence: TGTGCCATCAGTTCCTCCGTTAGTAGACAGGTCTTTCCCGGGGAGCTGTTTTTT. Translated, it gives CAISSSVSRQVFPGELFF.

The chain links TRBV27 to TRBJ1-2, with D maybe TRBD1 (5 bases). CDR3 length equals 13 residues. Trimming pared 5 bases from V and 4 bases from J, leaving 11 bases between. From germline, CDR1 is MNHEY and CDR2 SMNVEV (reference sequence). CDR3 in DNA: TGTGCCAGCAGTGGGACTGCCCTCTATGGCTACACCTTC. Protein product: CASSGTALYGYTF.

This clone came up once. The chain is built from TRBV25-1 and TRBJ1-2, with 8 positions matching TRBD1. From germline, CDR1 is MGHDK and CDR2 SYGVNS. V lost 0 bases and J lost 4; bases outside the gene matches: 7. The CDR3 is 16 amino acids. The CDR3 sequence: CASSEYSGQGSYGYTF. CDR3 nucleotide sequence: TGTGCCAGCAGTGAATATTCCGGACAGGGTTCCTATGGCTACACCTTC.

The gene calls are TRBV11-2 and TRBJ1-2; D perhaps matches TRBD1 (5 bases). This CDR3 region has 14 residues. Trimming removed 8 bases at V and 4 bases at J, with 17 bases between. The germline V gene encodes CDR1 SGHAT and CDR2 FQNNGV. The CDR3: CASRRGVYGYGYTF. The CDR3 nucleotides are TGTGCCAGCCGCCGGGGGGTGTATGGCTATGGCTACACCTTC.

The V call is TRBV5-4, the J call TRBJ1-1; 9 bases align to TRBD1. The CDR3 length is 15 residues. Germline V CDR1 and CDR2: SGHNT, YYREEE (reference sequence). Germline trimming cut 3 bases from V and 1 base from J; bases unmatched to any gene: 4. CDR3 region: CASSSLGQGNTEAFF. CDR3 DNA sequence: TGTGCCAGCAGCTCCTTGGGACAGGGGAACACTGAAGCTTTCTTT.

This clone occurred a few times. The chain has TRBV7-9 and TRBJ1-2; D gene uncertain. This CDR3 has 13 residues. Trimming removed 0 bases at V and 2 bases at J, with 4 bases between. Per germline, CDR1 SEHNR and CDR2 FQNEAQ (reference sequence). The CDR3 here is CASSLAGNYGYTF. The CDR3 DNA reads as TGTGCCAGCAGCTTAGCCGGGAACTATGGCTACACCTTC. Combining the CDR3 with reference TRBV7-9 and TRBJ1-2 gives the whole variable domain DTGVSQNPRHKITKRGQNVTFRCDPISEHNRLYWYRQTLGQGPEFLTYFQNEAQLEKSRLLSDRFSAERPKGSFSTLEIQRTEQGDSAMYLCASSLAGNYGYTFGSGTRLTVV.

The V and J genes are TRBV5-1 and TRBJ1-2; a possible D gene is TRBD1 (5 bases). Germline CDR1 reads SGHRS; CDR2 reads YFSETQ. V was shortened by 0 bases and J by 0 bases, with 12 bases between the two germline ends. The CDR3 has 16 residues. As DNA, the CDR3 is TGCGCCAGCAGCTTGGGGGACTATCCCCCTAACTATGGCTACACCTTC. Encoded protein: CASSLGDYPPNYGYTF.

The gene calls are TRBV14 and TRBJ1-2; D is unclear. This CDR3 has 11 amino acids. The V gene's germline CDR1 is SGHDN and CDR2 FVKESK. V was shortened by 2 bases and J by 10 bases, with 8 bases between the two germline ends. The CDR3 reads CASSQLGSYTF. The CDR3, as DNA: TGTGCCAGCAGCCAACTAGGATCCTACACCTTC.

This clone was detected only a few times. The rearrangement uses TRBV15 and TRBJ1-2; TRBD1 matches at 7 bases. CDR1 and CDR2 (germline): LNHNV, YYDKDF (reference sequence). J lost 8 bases, V lost 6 bases, and 9 bases had no gene match. CDR3 length: 13 residues. The CDR3 spells CATSTGDASGYTF. The CDR3 DNA reads as TGTGCCACCAGTACAGGGGACGCTTCGGGCTACACCTTC. The variable domain in full, completed from reference TRBV15 and TRBJ1-2, reads DAMVIQNPRYQVTQFGKPVTLSCSQTLNHNVMYWYQQKSSQAPKLLFHYYDKDFNNEADTPDNFQSRRPNTSFCFLDIRSPGLGDTAMYLCATSTGDASGYTFGSGTRLTVV.

This chain joins TRBV2 and TRBJ2-7; D possibly corresponds to TRBD2 (5 bases). The length of the CDR3 is 13 residues. The ends were cut back, 8 bases at V and 2 bases at J, with 13 bases in the middle. Germline assignment: CDR1 SNHLY and CDR2 FYNNEI. CDR3 sequence: CASWEQRTYEQYF. CDR3 DNA: TGTGCCAGCTGGGAACAGCGGACCTACGAGCAGTACTTC.

This clone was detected once. The V and J genes are TRBV7-2 and TRBJ1-1, with D perhaps TRBD1 (5 bases). This CDR3 is built from 14 residues. The germline V gene encodes CDR1 SGHTA and CDR2 FQGNSA. Trimming left V 2 bases short and J 7 bases short, with 14 bases between. This chain's CDR3 is CASSLRGTGFEAFF. The CDR3 nucleotides are TGTGCCAGCAGCTTAAGGGGTACAGGCTTTGAAGCTTTCTTT.

This clone was seen a single time. The CDR3 sequence: CASSPPPGGSYGYTF. For the CDR3, the DNA is TGTGCCAGCAGCCCGCCCCCGGGGGGGAGCTATGGCTACACCTTC. The chain uses TRBV7-2 and TRBJ1-2; D is possibly TRBD1 (5 bases). Trimming took off 5 bases at V and 4 bases at J, with 17 bases between the two ends. This CDR3 has 15 amino acids. In germline, CDR1 is SGHTA, CDR2 FQGNSA. Full variable domain (rest looked up from reference TRBV7-2 and TRBJ1-2): GAGVSQSPSNKVTEKGKDVELRCDPISGHTALYWYRQSLGQGLEFLIYFQGNSAPDKSGLPSDRFSAERTGGSVSTLTIQRTQQEDSAVYLCASSPPPGGSYGYTFGSGTRLTVV.